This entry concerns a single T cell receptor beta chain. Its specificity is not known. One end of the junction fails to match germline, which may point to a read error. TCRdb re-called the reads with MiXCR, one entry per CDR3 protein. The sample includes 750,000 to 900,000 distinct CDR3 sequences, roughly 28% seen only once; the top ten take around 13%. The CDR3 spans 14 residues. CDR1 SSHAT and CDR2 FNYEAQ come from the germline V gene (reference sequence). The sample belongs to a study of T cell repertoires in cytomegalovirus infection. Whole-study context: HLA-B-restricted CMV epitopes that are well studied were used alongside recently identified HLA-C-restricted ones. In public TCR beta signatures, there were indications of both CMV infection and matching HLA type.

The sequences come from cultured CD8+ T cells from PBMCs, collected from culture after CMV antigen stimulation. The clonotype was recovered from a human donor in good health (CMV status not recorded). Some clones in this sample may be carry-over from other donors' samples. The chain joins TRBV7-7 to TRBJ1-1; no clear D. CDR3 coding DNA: TGTGCTAGCAGCAAGGCGTCCGGGGACACTGAAGCTTTCTTT. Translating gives CASSKASGDTEAFF.